This T cell receptor (beta chain) was found in a study of T cell changes during pregnancy in multiple sclerosis. The V and J ends lost 3 bases and 7 bases, in that order; junction bases with no gene match: 4. Germline CDR1 is MNHNS and CDR2 is SASEGT. The CDR3 has 13 amino acids. Only in-frame clones appear in the TCRdb table, and some are missing; sequencing was by immunoSEQ multiplex PCR. The sample consists of some 40,000 clones, 85% to 90% of them appearing once. V gene TRBV6-1 combines with J gene TRBJ1-1; 8 nucleotides align to TRBD1. Sample: CD4+ T cells from peripheral blood mononuclear cells, taken in the first trimester of pregnancy. This clonotype was obtained from a female donor with multiple sclerosis, enrolled in a pregnancy study. CDR3: CASSERQGSEAFF. CDR3 nucleotides: TGTGCCAGCAGTGAGAGACAGGGGAGTGAAGCTTTCTTT.